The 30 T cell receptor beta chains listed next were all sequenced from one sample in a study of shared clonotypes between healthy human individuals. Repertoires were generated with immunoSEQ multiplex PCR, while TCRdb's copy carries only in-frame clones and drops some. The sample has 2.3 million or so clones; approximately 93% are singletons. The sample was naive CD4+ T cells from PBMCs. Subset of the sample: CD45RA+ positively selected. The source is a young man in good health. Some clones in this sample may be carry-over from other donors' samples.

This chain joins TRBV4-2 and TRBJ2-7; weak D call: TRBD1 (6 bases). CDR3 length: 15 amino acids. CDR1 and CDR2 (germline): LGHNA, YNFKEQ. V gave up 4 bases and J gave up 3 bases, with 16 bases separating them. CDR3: CASSRDDTGIYEQYF. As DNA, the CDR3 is TGTGCCAGCAGCCGAGACGATACAGGGATCTACGAGCAGTACTTC.

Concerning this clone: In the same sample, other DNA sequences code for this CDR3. The CDR3 reads CAWSVGADTQYF. The CDR3, as DNA: TGTGCCTGGAGTGTAGGGGCAGATACGCAGTATTTT. The V gene is TRBV30, the J gene TRBJ2-3; D possibly corresponds to TRBD1 (5 bases). V was shortened by 0 bases and J by 4 bases, with 5 bases between the two germline ends. This CDR3 has 12 residues. CDR1 GTSNPN and CDR2 SVGIG come from the germline V gene (reference sequence).

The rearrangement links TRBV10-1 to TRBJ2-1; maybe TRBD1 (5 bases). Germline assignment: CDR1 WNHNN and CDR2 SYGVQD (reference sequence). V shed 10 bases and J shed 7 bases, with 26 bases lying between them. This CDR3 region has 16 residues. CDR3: CATGESRARSLNEQFF. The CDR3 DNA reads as TGCGCCACCGGAGAAAGCAGGGCCAGGAGCCTGAATGAGCAGTTCTTC.

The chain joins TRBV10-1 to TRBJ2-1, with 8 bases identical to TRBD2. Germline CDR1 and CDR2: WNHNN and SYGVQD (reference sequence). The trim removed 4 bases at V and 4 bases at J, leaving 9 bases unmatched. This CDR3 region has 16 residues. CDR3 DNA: TGCGCCAGCAGTGGAGGAGCGGGGGCAATTTACAATGAGCAGTTCTTC. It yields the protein CASSGGAGAIYNEQFF.

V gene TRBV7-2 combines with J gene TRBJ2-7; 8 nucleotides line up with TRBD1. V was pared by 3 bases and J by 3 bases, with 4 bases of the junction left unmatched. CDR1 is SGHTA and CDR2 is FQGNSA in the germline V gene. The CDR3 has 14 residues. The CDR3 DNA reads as TGTGCCAGCAGCTTGGGGGACAGGCGCTACGAGCAGTACTTC. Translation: CASSLGDRRYEQYF.

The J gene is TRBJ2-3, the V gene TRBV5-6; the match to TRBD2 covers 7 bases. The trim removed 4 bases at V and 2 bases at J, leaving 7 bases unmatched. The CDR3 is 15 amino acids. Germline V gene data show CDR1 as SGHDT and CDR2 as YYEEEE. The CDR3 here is CASSERGRDTDTQYF. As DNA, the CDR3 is TGTGCCAGCAGCGAGCGGGGTCGAGACACAGATACGCAGTATTTT. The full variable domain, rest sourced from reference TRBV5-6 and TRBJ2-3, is DAGVTQSPTHLIKTRGQQVTLRCSPKSGHDTVSWYQQALGQGPQFIFQYYEEEERQRGNFPDRFSGHQFPNYSSELNVNALLLGDSALYLCASSERGRDTDTQYFGPGTRLTVL.

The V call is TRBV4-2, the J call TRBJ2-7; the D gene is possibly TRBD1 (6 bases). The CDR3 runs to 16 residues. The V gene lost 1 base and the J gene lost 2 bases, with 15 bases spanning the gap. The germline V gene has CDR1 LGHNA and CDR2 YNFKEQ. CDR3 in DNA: TGTGCCAGCAGCCAAGGCCGGGCAGGGGAACCCTACGAGCAGTACTTC. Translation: CASSQGRAGEPYEQYF.

The CDR3 DNA follows: TGTGCCAGCAGGAGTCTAGCGGGATACGAGCAGTACTTC. It encodes CASRSLAGYEQYF. The V call is TRBV7-6, the J call TRBJ2-7, with 9 bases lining up with TRBD2. Germline V gene sequence: CDR1 SGHVS, CDR2 FNYEAQ. Germline trimming cut 6 bases from V and 4 bases from J; bases unmatched to any gene: 4. The CDR3 has 13 amino acids.

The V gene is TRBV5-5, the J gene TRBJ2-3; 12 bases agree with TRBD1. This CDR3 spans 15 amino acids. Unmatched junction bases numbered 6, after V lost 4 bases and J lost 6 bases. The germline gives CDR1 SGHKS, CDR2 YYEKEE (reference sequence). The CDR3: CASSPGDRGPDTQYF. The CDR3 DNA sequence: TGTGCCAGCAGCCCCGGGGACAGGGGGCCGGATACGCAGTATTTT.

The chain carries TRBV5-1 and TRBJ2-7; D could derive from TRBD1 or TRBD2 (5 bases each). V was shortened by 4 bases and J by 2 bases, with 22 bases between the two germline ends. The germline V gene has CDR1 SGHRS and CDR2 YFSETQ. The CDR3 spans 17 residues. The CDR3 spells CASSIGASSYIPYEQYF. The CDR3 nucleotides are TGCGCCAGCAGCATCGGGGCCAGCTCTTATATCCCCTACGAGCAGTACTTC. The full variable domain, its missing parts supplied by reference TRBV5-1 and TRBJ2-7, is KAGVTQTPRYLIKTRGQQVTLSCSPISGHRSVSWYQQTPGQGLQFLFEYFSETQRNKGNFPGRFSGRQFSNSRSEMNVSTLELGDSALYLCASSIGASSYIPYEQYFGPGTRLTVT.

The CDR3 sequence: CASSLGAGWDNEQFF. CDR3 coding DNA: TGTGCCAGCAGCCTCGGGGCAGGGTGGGACAATGAGCAGTTCTTC. The gene calls are TRBV7-9 and TRBJ2-1; either TRBD1 or TRBD2 may supply D (5 bases each). The CDR3 runs 15 residues. Trimming left V 5 bases short and J 5 bases short, with 16 bases between. CDR1 and CDR2 from the germline V gene are SEHNR and FQNEAQ (reference sequence).

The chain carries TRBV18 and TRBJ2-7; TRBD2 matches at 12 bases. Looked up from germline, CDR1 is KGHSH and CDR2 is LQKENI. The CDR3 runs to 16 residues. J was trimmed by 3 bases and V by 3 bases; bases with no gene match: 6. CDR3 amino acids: CASSPGLAGLSYEQYF. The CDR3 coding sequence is TGTGCCAGCTCACCGGGACTAGCGGGCTTAAGCTACGAGCAGTACTTC.

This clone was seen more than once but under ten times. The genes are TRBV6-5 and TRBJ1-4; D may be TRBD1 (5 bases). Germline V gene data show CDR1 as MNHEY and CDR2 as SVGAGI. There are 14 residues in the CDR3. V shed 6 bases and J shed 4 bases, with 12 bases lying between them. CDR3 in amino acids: CASRRDGFNEKLFF. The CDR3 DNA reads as TGTGCCAGCAGGCGGGACGGATTTAATGAAAAACTGTTTTTT.

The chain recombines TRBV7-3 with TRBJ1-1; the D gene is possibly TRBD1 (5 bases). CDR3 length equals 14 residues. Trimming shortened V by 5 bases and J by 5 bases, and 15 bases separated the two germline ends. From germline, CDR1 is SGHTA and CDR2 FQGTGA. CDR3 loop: CASSNQGGVTEAFF. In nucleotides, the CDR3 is TGTGCCAGCAGCAATCAGGGAGGGGTAACTGAAGCTTTCTTT.

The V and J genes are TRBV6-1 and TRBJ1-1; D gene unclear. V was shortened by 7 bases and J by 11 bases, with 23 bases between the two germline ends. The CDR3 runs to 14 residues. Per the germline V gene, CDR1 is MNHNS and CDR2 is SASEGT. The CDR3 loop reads CASMEAGPWVGAFF. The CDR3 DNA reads TGTGCCAGCATGGAGGCAGGCCCTTGGGTTGGTGCTTTCTTT.

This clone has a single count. The CDR3 DNA sequence: TGTGCCAGCAGTGAAGACCCGGGAGGGGGGAACGATGAGCAGTTCTTC. It yields the protein CASSEDPGGGNDEQFF. The J gene is TRBJ2-1, the V gene TRBV6-1, with 8 bases that match TRBD2. This CDR3 is built from 16 residues. V lost 1 base, J lost 8 bases, and 10 bases stayed unmatched. Germline CDR1 MNHNS, CDR2 SASEGT.

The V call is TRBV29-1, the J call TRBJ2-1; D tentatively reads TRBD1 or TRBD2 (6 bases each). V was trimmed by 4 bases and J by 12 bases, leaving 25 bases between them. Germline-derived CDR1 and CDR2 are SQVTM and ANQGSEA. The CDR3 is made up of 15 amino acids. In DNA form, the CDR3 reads TGCAGCGTTGTATTGCCGGGAGTGACTTTACAGGGGCAGTTCTTC. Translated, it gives CSVVLPGVTLQGQFF.

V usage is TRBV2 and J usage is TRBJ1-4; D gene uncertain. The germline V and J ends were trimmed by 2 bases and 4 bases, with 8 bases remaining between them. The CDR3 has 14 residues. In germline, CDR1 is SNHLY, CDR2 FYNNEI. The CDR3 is CASSEPSFNEKLFF. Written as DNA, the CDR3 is TGTGCCAGCAGTGAACCGAGTTTTAATGAAAAACTGTTTTTT.

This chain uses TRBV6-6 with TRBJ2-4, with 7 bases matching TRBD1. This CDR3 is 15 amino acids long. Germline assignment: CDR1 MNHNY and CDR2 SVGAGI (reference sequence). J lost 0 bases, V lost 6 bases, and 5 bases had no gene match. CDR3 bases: TGTGCCAGCAGCTCGGGACAGATAGCCAAAAACATTCAGTACTTC. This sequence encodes CASSSGQIAKNIQYF.

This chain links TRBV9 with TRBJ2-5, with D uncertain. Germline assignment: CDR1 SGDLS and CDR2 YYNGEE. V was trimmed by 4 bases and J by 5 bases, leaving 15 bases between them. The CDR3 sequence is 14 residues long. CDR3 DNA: TGTGCCAGCAGCCCTGCTGGGCGTAGGGAGACCCAGTACTTC. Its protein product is CASSPAGRRETQYF.

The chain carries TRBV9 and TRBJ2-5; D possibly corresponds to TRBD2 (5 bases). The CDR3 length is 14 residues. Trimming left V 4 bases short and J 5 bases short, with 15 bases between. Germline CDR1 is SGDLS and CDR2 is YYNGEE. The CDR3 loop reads CASSTLAGAETQYF. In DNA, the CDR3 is TGTGCCAGCAGCACTCTGGCGGGCGCGGAGACCCAGTACTTC.

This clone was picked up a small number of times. The CDR3 DNA follows: TGTGCCAGCAGCCAAACGATAAACACTGAAGCTTTCTTT. This encodes CASSQTINTEAFF. This chain joins TRBV5-6 and TRBJ1-1; D remains ambiguous. Germline CDR1 SGHDT, CDR2 YYEEEE. Trimming took 4 bases from V and 2 from J, leaving 9 bases between them. This CDR3 is built from 13 residues.

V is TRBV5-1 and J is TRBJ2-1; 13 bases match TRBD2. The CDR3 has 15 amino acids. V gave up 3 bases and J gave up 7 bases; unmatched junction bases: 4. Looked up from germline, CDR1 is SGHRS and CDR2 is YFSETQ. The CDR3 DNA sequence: TGCGCCAGCAGCTACGGACTAGCGGGAGTAAATGAGCAGTTCTTC. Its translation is CASSYGLAGVNEQFF.

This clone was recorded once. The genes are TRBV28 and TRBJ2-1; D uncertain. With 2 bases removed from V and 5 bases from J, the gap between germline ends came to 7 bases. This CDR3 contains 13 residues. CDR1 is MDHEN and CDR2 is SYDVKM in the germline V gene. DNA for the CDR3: TGTGCCAGCAGTTTAGGCTGGGACAATGAGCAGTTCTTC. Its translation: CASSLGWDNEQFF.

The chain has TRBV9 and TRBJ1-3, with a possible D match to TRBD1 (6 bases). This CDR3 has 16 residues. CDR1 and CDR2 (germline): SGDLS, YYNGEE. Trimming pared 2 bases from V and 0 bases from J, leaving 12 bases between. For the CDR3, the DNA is TGTGCCAGCAGCGTCGGACAGACGAGCTCTGGAAACACCATATATTTT. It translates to CASSVGQTSSGNTIYF.

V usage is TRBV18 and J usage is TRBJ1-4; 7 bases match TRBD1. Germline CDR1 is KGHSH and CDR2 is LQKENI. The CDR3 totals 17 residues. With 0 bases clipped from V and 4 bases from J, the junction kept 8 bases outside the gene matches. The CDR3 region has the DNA TGTGCCAGCTCACCACCGACGACAGGGCGAATTAATGAAAAACTGTTTTTT. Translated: CASSPPTTGRINEKLFF.

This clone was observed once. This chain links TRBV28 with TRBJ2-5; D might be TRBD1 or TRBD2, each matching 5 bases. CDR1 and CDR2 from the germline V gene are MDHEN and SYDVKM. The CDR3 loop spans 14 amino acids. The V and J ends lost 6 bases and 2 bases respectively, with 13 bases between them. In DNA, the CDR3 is TGTGCCAGCAGGGAGACGGGGCCTCAAGAGACCCAGTACTTC. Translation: CASRETGPQETQYF. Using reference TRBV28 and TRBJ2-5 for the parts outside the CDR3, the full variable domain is DVKVTQSSRYLVKRTGEKVFLECVQDMDHENMFWYRQDPGLGLRLIYFSYDVKMKEKGDIPEGYSVSREKKERFSLILESASTNQTSMYLCASRETGPQETQYFGPGTRLLVL.

CDR3 protein: CASSLGGREWTYNEQFF. In DNA, the CDR3 is TGTGCCAGCAGCTTGGGGGGACGGGAGTGGACCTACAATGAGCAGTTCTTC. The chain combines TRBV7-2 with TRBJ2-1; tentative D call: TRBD2 (6 bases). This CDR3 has 17 amino acids. The germline V gene encodes CDR1 SGHTA and CDR2 FQGNSA. Trimming took 3 bases from V and 2 from J, leaving 17 bases between them.

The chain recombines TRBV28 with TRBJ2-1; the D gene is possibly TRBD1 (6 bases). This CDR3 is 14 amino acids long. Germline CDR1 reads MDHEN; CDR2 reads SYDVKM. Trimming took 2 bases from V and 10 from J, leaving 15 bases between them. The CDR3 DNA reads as TGTGCCAGCAGTTTAAGGCCAGGGGCCTTAGAGCAGTTCTTC. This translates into CASSLRPGALEQFF.

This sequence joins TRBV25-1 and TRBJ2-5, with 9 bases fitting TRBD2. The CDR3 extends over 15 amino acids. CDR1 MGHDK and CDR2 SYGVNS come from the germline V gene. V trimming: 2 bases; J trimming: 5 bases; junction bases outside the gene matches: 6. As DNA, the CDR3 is TGTGCCAGCAGTGAAAGCGGCGGGAGGGTTGAGACCCAGTACTTC. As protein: CASSESGGRVETQYF.